This T cell receptor beta chain was identified in a study of PD-1 blockade in classical Hodgkin lymphoma. Autologous stem cell transplantation was followed by relapse in every patient, and brentuximab vedotin exposure varied. CDR3 length: 15 residues. The J segment lost 8 bases and the V segment lost 7 bases, leaving 9 bases of the junction unmatched. Germline V lookup: CDR1 MDHEN, CDR2 SYDVKM. The protocol was immunoSEQ multiplex PCR, while the TCRdb copy is restricted to in-frame clones and leaves out a portion. The repertoire holds some 45,000 clones, with about 88% as singletons. This sequence was found in a human donor with classical Hodgkin lymphoma. The chain couples TRBV28 to TRBJ1-4; the match to TRBD1 covers 11 bases. Sequencing used peripheral blood mononuclear cells (PBMCs), obtained at baseline. The CDR3 loop is CASMGGQGAREKLFF. The CDR3 DNA reads TGTGCCAGCATGGGAGGACAGGGGGCGCGAGAAAAACTGTTTTTT.